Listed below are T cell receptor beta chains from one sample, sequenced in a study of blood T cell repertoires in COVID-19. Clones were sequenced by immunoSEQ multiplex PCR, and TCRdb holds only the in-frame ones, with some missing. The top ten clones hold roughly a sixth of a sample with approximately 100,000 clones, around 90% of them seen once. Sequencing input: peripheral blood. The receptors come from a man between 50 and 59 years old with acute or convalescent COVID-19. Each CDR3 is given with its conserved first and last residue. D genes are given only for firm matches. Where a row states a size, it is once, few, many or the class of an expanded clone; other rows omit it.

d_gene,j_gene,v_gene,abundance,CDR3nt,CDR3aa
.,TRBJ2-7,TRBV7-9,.,TGTGCCAGCACCCGGGACACGCTTGGGGAGCAGTACTTC,CASTRDTLGEQYF
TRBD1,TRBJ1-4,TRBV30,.,TGTGCCTGGAAGGGACAGCCTAATGAAAAACTGTTTTTT,CAWKGQPNEKLFF
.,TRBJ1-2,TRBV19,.,TGTGCCAGTACTTTGGCAGTTACTAACTATGGCTACACCTTC,CASTLAVTNYGYTF
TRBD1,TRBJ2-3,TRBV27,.,TGTGCCAGCAGTTTATACTCTATTACCTCCCTCCGGGACAGGGGGACAGATACGCAGTATTTT,CASSLYSITSLRDRGTDTQYF
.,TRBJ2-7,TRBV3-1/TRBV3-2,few,TGTGCCAGCAGCCAAGATCTCGCAGGGGGGCGCGAGCAGTACTTC,CASSQDLAGGREQYF
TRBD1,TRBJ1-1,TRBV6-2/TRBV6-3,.,TGTGCCAGCAGTCAGGGACAGGGCACTGAAGCTTTCTTT,CASSQGQGTEAFF
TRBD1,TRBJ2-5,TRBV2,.,TGTGCCAGCAGCGAGACAGGGGGCATGGAGACCCAGTACTTC,CASSETGGMETQYF
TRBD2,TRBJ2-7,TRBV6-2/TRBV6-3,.,TGTGCCAGCAGTCCCCGGGAGGGCGATACCTACGAGCAGTACTTC,CASSPREGDTYEQYF
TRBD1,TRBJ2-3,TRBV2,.,TGTGCCAGCAACCGACAGGGGGCTAGCACAGATACGCAGTATTTT,CASNRQGASTDTQYF
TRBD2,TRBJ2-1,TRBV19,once,TGTGCCAGTAGTATGGGACTAGCGGGGACGAATGAGCAGTTCTTC,CASSMGLAGTNEQFF
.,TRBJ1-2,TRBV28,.,TGTGCCTCAACCTGGGGCGTGACTGGTGGCTACACCTTC,CASTWGVTGGYTF
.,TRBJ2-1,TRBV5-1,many,TGCGCCAGCAGCGGGACTGGGAATGAGCAGTTCTTC,CASSGTGNEQFF
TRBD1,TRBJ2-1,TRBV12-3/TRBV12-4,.,TGTGCCAGCAGTTCGGGACAGGGTTTCTTC,CASSSGQGFF
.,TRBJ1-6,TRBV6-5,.,TGTGCCAGCGCGGGCGGAAACTCTAGGAGTTCACCCCTCCACTTT,CASAGGNSRSSPLHF
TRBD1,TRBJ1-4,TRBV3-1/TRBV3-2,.,TGTGCCAGCAGCCCTCGAAGCGGGACAGGGAATGAAAAACTGTTTTTT,CASSPRSGTGNEKLFF
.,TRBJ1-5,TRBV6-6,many,TGTGCCAGCACCAAGGGGGGCAATCAGCCCCAGCATTTT,CASTKGGNQPQHF
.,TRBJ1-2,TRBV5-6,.,TGTGCCAGCAGCTTGGGGTATAGCGTCTATGGCTACACCTTC,CASSLGYSVYGYTF
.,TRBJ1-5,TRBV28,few,TGTGCCACCCGGGTTGGGAGCTCCCCAAGGAATCAGCCCCAGCATTTT,CATRVGSSPRNQPQHF
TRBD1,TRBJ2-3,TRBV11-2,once,TGTGCCAGCAGCTTCACAGGGGGCGCTGGTAGCACAGATACGCAGTATTTT,CASSFTGGAGSTDTQYF
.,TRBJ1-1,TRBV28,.,TGTGCCAGCAGTTTCCGGGGGGGGAAAACTGAAGCTTTCTTT,CASSFRGGKTEAFF
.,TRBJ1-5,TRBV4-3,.,TGCGCCAGCAGCCAAGCGACAGTTCCCAATCAGCCCCAGCATTTT,CASSQATVPNQPQHF
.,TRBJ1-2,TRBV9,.,TGTGCCAGCAGCGTAGAAGGAGTGGGGGCGCCTTATGGCTACACCTTC,CASSVEGVGAPYGYTF
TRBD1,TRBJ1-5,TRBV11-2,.,TGTGCCAGCAGCTTCGGACAGGGGATTTATAGCAATCAGCCCCAGCATTTT,CASSFGQGIYSNQPQHF
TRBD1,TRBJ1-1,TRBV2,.,TGTGCCAGCAGGACAGGGATGAACACTGAAGCTTTCTTT,CASRTGMNTEAFF
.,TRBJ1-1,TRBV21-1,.,.,CASSANFGTGSSEAFF
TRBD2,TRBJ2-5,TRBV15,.,TGTGCCACCAGCAGACCCCTGGGGCTAGCGGGGGTAAACCAAGAGACCCAGTACTTC,CATSRPLGLAGVNQETQYF
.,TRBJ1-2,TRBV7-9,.,TGTGCCAGCAGCTTAGTCATCAGTTATGGCTACACCTTC,CASSLVISYGYTF
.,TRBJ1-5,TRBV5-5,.,TGTGCCAGCAGCTTGTGGGCCTCGGGACAGCCCCAGCATTTT,CASSLWASGQPQHF
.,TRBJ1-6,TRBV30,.,TGTGCCTGGAGTAAAGGGAGCGGGTTGAATTCACCCCTCCACTTT,CAWSKGSGLNSPLHF
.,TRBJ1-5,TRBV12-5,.,TGTGCTAGTGGTTCCGCAGGGGAGAGGAATCAGCCCCAGCATTTT,CASGSAGERNQPQHF
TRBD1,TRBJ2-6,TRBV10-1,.,TGCGCCAGCAGTGCGGGACAGGGGATTGGGGCCAACGTCCTGACTTTC,CASSAGQGIGANVLTF
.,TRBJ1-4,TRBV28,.,TGTGCCAGCAGCCTCCCGCAGGGCACTAATGAAAAACTGTTTTTT,CASSLPQGTNEKLFF
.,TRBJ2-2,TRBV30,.,TGTGCCTGTACCCGAAGGGGGAGCGGGGAGCTGTTTTTT,CACTRRGSGELFF
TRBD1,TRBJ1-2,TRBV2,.,TGTGCCAGCAGTGAAATAGGGGACAGGACCCATGGCTACACCTTC,CASSEIGDRTHGYTF
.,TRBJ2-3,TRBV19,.,TGTGCCAGTGGCCCTGGGGCCCCAAGCACAGATACGCAGTATTTT,CASGPGAPSTDTQYF
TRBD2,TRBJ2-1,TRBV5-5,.,TGTGCCAGCAACCCGGGACTAGCGCATGAGCAGTTCTTC,CASNPGLAHEQFF
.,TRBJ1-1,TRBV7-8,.,TGTGCCAGCAGCATATCCGGGTTGAACACTGAAGCTTTCTTT,CASSISGLNTEAFF
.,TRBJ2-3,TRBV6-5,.,TGTGCCAGCAGTTACGGCCTGGGGCTAGATACGCAGTATTTT,CASSYGLGLDTQYF
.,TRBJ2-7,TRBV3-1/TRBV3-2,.,TGTGCCAGCAGCCTTAGGACAGCAGGTGACGAGCAGTACTTC,CASSLRTAGDEQYF
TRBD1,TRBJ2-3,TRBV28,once,TGTGCCAGCAGTTCAATCTCGGGACAGGGGAGCACAGATACGCAGTATTTT,CASSSISGQGSTDTQYF
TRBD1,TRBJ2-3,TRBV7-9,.,TGTGCCAGCAGCTCGGGACAGGGTAGGCCCACAGATACGCAGTATTTT,CASSSGQGRPTDTQYF
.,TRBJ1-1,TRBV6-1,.,TGTGCCAGCAGTGAAGTCGGGGAAGGCACTGAAGCTTTCTTT,CASSEVGEGTEAFF
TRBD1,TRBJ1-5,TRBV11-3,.,TGTGCCAGCAGCGGACGACAGGGGGCGAATCAGCCCCAGCATTTT,CASSGRQGANQPQHF
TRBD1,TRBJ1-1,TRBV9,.,TGTGCCAGCAGCGTAGGCGCGGGAGGGGGCCCTGAAGCTTTCTTT,CASSVGAGGGPEAFF
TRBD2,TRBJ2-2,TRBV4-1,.,TGCGCCAGCAGCCCTAGACTAGCGGGGGGCCTGAACACCGGGGAGCTGTTTTTT,CASSPRLAGGLNTGELFF
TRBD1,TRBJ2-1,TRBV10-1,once,TGCGCCAGCAGACTTAGCACCCGACAGGGAGATGAGCAGTTCTTC,CASRLSTRQGDEQFF
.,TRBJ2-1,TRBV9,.,TGTGCCAGCAGCGTAGGAGGGGGGGGCCCTTACAATGAGCAGTTCTTC,CASSVGGGGPYNEQFF
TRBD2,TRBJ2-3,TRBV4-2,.,TGTGCCAGCAGCCTTTCCCGGACTAGCGGGGATCCCACAGATACGCAGTATTTT,CASSLSRTSGDPTDTQYF
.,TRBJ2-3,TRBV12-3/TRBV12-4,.,TGTGCCAGCAGTTTAGCCAGGGAAGATACGCAGTATTTT,CASSLAREDTQYF
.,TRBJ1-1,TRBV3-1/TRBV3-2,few,TGTGCCAGCAGCCTCCATCTCAGGAACACTGAAGCTTTCTTT,CASSLHLRNTEAFF
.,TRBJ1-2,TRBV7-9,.,TGTGCCAGCAGCTTTGGCTCGGAGCGCGCTGGCTACACCTTC,CASSFGSERAGYTF
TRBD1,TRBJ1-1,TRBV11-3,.,TGTGCCAGCAGGGACAGGGAGGTCACTGAAGCTTTCTTT,CASRDREVTEAFF